Below, 15 T cell receptor beta chains from the same sample are listed, as sequenced in a study of T-cell reconstitution after alpha-beta-depleted transplantation in children. Unique molecular identifiers were used in preparing the TCRbeta library. TCRdb re-called the PCR reads through MiXCR, storing one row per CDR3 protein. The sample contains 80,000 to 100,000 distinct CDR3 sequences, 23% of which appear only once. This specimen consisted of PBMCs, obtained before TCRalphabeta/CD19-depleted stem cell transplant. These receptors were obtained from a boy aged 2 to 10 with acute lymphoblastic leukemia, due to receive a stem cell transplant.

J is TRBJ1-5 and V is TRBV5-1; 7 bases match TRBD1. The CDR3 spans 13 residues. V was pared by 2 bases and J by 6 bases, with 2 bases of the junction left unmatched. Germline values: CDR1 SGHRS, CDR2 YFSETQ. The CDR3 spells CASSLGGSQPQHF. Here the CDR3 DNA reads TGCGCCAGCAGCTTAGGGGGCAGTCAGCCCCAGCATTTT.

Note on this clonotype: Because it lacks the conserved phenylalanine or tryptophan at the end, this CDR3 is likely a read error. The DNA is left out, because the CDR3 cannot be placed on it with certainty; the CDR3 is given as TCRdb lists it. The V and J genes are TRBV21-1 and TRBJ2-1; the D segment call TRBD1 is taken from the table without a DNA check. TRBV21-1 is classified as a pseudogene. The CDR3 is made up of 20 amino acids, end residues included. The CDR3 loop is CASSKTTGCKRRGLYNEQFL.

This clonotype occurred a few times. The chain links TRBV12-3 or TRBV12-4 to TRBJ2-7; 9 bases fit TRBD2. Trimming at V came to 3 bases and at J to 0 bases, leaving 9 bases not matched to a gene. The CDR3 has 17 residues. CDR3 DNA sequence: TGTGCCAGCAGTTTTCGGCTAGCGGGAAGGGGCTCCTACGAGCAGTACTTC. This sequence encodes CASSFRLAGRGSYEQYF.

This rearrangement joins TRBV20-1 to TRBJ2-2, with 8 bases aligning to TRBD2. The CDR3 is 15 residues long. From germline, CDR1 is DFQATT and CDR2 SNEGSKA (reference sequence). Trimming removed 4 bases from V and 1 base from J; junction bases left unmatched: 5. This CDR3 reads CSAIWTSQNTGELFF. CDR3 in DNA: TGCAGTGCTATCTGGACTAGCCAGAACACCGGGGAGCTGTTTTTT.

The chain employs TRBV15 and TRBJ2-7, with D possibly matching TRBD2 (6 bases). Per germline, CDR1 LNHNV and CDR2 YYDKDF (reference sequence). The CDR3 is 14 residues long. The germline V and J ends were trimmed by 5 bases and 6 bases, with 17 bases remaining between them. CDR3: CATSPRAEGLEQYF. CDR3 sequence (DNA): TGTGCCACCAGCCCCAGAGCGGAGGGGCTCGAGCAGTACTTC.

The chain has TRBV27 and TRBJ2-1, with TRBD2 as a possible D gene (5 bases). The CDR3 length is 13 residues. V was clipped by 10 bases and J by 0 bases, with 10 bases between them. CDR1 MNHEY and CDR2 SMNVEV come from the germline V gene (reference sequence). This CDR3 reads CATGLSSYNEQFF. In DNA form, the CDR3 reads TGTGCCACGGGATTGAGCTCCTACAATGAGCAGTTCTTC.

This clonotype was seen a handful of times. The rearrangement links TRBV28 to TRBJ2-1; D might be TRBD2 (6 bases). V was pared by 5 bases and J by 4 bases, with 15 bases between. Per germline, CDR1 MDHEN and CDR2 SYDVKM. The CDR3 extends over 15 amino acids. CDR3 in amino acids: CASSPPGGGYNEQFF. The CDR3, as DNA: TGTGCCAGCAGTCCCCCTGGGGGAGGTTACAATGAGCAGTTCTTC.

The chain couples TRBV11-2 to TRBJ2-7, with TRBD2 matching over 10 bases. Unmatched junction bases numbered 3, after V lost 1 base and J lost 3 bases. The CDR3 runs 15 residues. Germline CDR1 reads SGHAT; CDR2 reads FQNNGV. The CDR3 protein is CASSLGTSGLYEQYF. In DNA form, the CDR3 reads TGTGCCAGCAGCTTAGGGACTAGCGGTCTCTACGAGCAGTACTTC. The complete variable domain, with remaining parts taken from reference TRBV11-2 and TRBJ2-7, reads EAGVAQSPRYKIIEKRQSVAFWCNPISGHATLYWYQQILGQGPKLLIQFQNNGVVDDSQLPKDRFSAERLKGVDSTLKIQPAKLEDSAVYLCASSLGTSGLYEQYFGPGTRLTVT.

V usage is TRBV2 and J usage is TRBJ2-1; D could derive from TRBD1 or TRBD2 (5 bases each). The CDR3 is 12 residues long. Germline CDR1 is SNHLY and CDR2 is FYNNEI. V lost 9 bases and J 7 bases, leaving 13 bases between the germline ends. CDR3 loop: CASPGAGNEQFF. In nucleotides, the CDR3 is TGTGCCAGTCCCGGGGCCGGGAATGAGCAGTTCTTC.

This clonotype has only a few counts. The chain is built from TRBV20-1 and TRBJ1-3; no definite D call. This CDR3 region has 14 residues. V was cut by 3 bases and J by 0 bases, with 9 bases left in between. Germline values: CDR1 DFQATT, CDR2 SNEGSKA (reference sequence). In DNA, the CDR3 is TGCAGTGCTAGCCAGGCCTCCTCTGGAAACACCATATATTTT. Its translation: CSASQASSGNTIYF.

V and J are TRBV7-8 and TRBJ2-6, with 7 bases lining up with TRBD2. Trimming cost V 5 bases and J 0 bases; bases outside gene matches: 13. CDR3 length: 19 amino acids. Germline V gene lookup returns CDR1 SGHVS and CDR2 FQNEAQ. The CDR3 reads CASSLELAEESSGANVLTF. The CDR3 region has the DNA TGTGCCAGCAGCCTGGAGCTAGCGGAGGAAAGCTCTGGGGCCAACGTCCTGACTTTC.

This clonotype was seen a handful of times. The chain recombines TRBV25-1 with TRBJ2-1, with D unclear. The CDR3 extends over 13 amino acids. The V end lost 8 bases, the J end lost 7 bases, and 15 bases lay between the germline ends. From germline, CDR1 is MGHDK and CDR2 SYGVNS. The CDR3 sequence is CASSFTQMNEQFF. The CDR3 DNA reads as TGTGCCAGCTCCTTTACCCAGATGAATGAGCAGTTCTTC.

This clonotype showed up many times. The chain's CDR3 is CASSLVAGNTEAFF. In nucleotides, the CDR3 is TGTGCCAGCAGCTTAGTTGCGGGGAACACTGAAGCTTTCTTT. V is TRBV7-2 and J is TRBJ1-1; D remains unclear. The CDR3 totals 14 residues. Per the germline V gene, CDR1 is SGHTA and CDR2 is FQGNSA. With 1 base removed from V and 1 base from J, the gap between germline ends came to 7 bases.

This clonotype has a handful of counts. The chain couples TRBV6-1 to TRBJ1-6; D not certain. The germline gives CDR1 MNHNS, CDR2 SASEGT. This CDR3 contains 13 residues. The V and J ends lost 5 bases and 8 bases respectively, with 10 bases between them. In DNA, the CDR3 is TGTGCCAGCAGTACCCAACGAGATTCACCCCTCCACTTT. It specifies CASSTQRDSPLHF.

This chain connects TRBV12-3 or TRBV12-4 to TRBJ2-7; weak D call: TRBD1 (5 bases). V dropped 6 bases and J dropped 2 bases, with 17 bases sitting between them. The CDR3 has 15 amino acids. Here the CDR3 DNA reads TGTGCCAGCAGGCGCGGTACGGACATCACCTACGAGCAGTACTTC. This translates into CASRRGTDITYEQYF.